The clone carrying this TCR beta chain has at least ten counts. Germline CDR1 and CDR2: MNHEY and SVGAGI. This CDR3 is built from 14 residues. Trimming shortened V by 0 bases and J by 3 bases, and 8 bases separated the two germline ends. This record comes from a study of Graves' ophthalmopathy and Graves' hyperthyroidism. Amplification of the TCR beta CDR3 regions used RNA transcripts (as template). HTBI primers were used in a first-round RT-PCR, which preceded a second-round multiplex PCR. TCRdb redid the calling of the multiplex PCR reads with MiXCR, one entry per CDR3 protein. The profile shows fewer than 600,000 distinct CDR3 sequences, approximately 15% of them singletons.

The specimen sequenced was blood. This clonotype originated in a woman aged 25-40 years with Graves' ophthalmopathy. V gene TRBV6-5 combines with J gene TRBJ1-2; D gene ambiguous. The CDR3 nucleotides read TGTGCCAGCAGTTACTCGGCAGTCCACTATGGCTACACCTTC. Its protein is CASSYSAVHYGYTF.